These 16 T cell receptor beta chains share one sample of origin, sequenced in a study of T cell responses to AZD1222 COVID-19 vaccine. Produced via immunoSEQ multiplex PCR; TCRdb's table is partial and in-frame only. The sample has some 120,000 clones; 88% are singletons. The source was peripheral blood, collected on day 0 of AZD1222 vaccination. The receptor set was obtained from an adult in good health.

This chain joins TRBV30 and TRBJ1-1, with D possibly TRBD1 on 5 matching bases. This CDR3 is built from 13 residues. V lost 3 bases and J lost 10, with 18 bases in between. Germline-derived CDR1 and CDR2 are GTSNPN and SVGIG (reference sequence). CDR3 sequence reads: CAWSARTGRGAFF. CDR3 nucleotide sequence: TGTGCCTGGAGCGCTCGGACGGGGAGGGGAGCTTTCTTT.

This rearrangement joins TRBV29-1 to TRBJ1-1, with 7 bases identical to TRBD1. Germline loops: CDR1 SQVTM, CDR2 ANQGSEA. The CDR3 is 13 residues long. Trimming removed 1 base from V and 11 bases from J; junction bases left unmatched: 10. The CDR3 loop is CSVEGEQGRLAFF. CDR3 DNA sequence: TGCAGCGTTGAAGGCGAACAGGGGAGGTTGGCTTTCTTT. The variable domain in full, completed from reference TRBV29-1 and TRBJ1-1, reads SAVISQKPSRDICQRGTSLTIQCQVDSQVTMMFWYRQQPGQSLTLIATANQGSEATYESGFVIDKFPISRPNLTFSTLTVSNMSPEDSSIYLCSVEGEQGRLAFFGQGTRLTVV.

Details on this clone: Other DNA sequences within the sample encode an identical CDR3. This chain uses TRBV3-1 (or the pseudogene TRBV3-2) with TRBJ1-5; tentative D call: TRBD1 (5 bases). This CDR3 contains 13 residues. Trimming shortened V by 3 bases and J by 4 bases, and 7 bases separated the two germline ends. Germline V CDR1 and CDR2: LGHDT, YNNKEL (reference sequence). The CDR3 sequence: CASSHSGNQPQHF. In DNA form, the CDR3 reads TGTGCCAGCAGCCACTCAGGGAATCAGCCCCAGCATTTT.

V gene TRBV11-3 combines with J gene TRBJ2-5; TRBD2 matches 7 bases. V shed 3 bases and J 5 bases; nucleotides not matched to a gene: 12. This CDR3 has 16 residues. The germline V gene encodes CDR1 SGHNT and CDR2 YENEEA. The CDR3 sequence: CASSLSAGEGGETQYF. The CDR3 nucleotides read TGTGCCAGCAGCTTGAGCGCGGGAGAAGGAGGGGAGACCCAGTACTTC.

The chain joins TRBV6-1 to TRBJ2-7, with TRBD1 matching 9 bases. This CDR3 spans 15 amino acids. The junction had 8 bases not matched to a gene; V was cut back by 6 bases and J by 2 bases. Germline CDR1 MNHNS, CDR2 SASEGT. CDR3 nucleotides: TGTGCCAGCAGGTCGCCCGGGACAGGGACCTACGAGCAGTACTTC. Its protein is CASRSPGTGTYEQYF.

This chain links TRBV28 with TRBJ1-2, with D perhaps matching TRBD1 (6 bases). The CDR3 runs 15 residues. The ends were cut back, 1 base at V and 3 bases at J, with 12 bases in the middle. The V gene's germline CDR1 is MDHEN and CDR2 SYDVKM. Here the CDR3 reads CASSLLGGRYYGYTF. CDR3 in DNA: TGTGCCAGCAGTTTATTGGGGGGCCGCTACTATGGCTACACCTTC.

This clone is a singleton in its sample. This chain links TRBV2 with TRBJ2-3, with 8 bases that match TRBD2. This CDR3 is 16 amino acids long. CDR1 and CDR2 from the germline V gene are SNHLY and FYNNEI. With 5 bases clipped from V and 2 bases from J, the junction kept 9 bases outside the gene matches. Here the CDR3 reads CASSRNGGAVTDTQYF. DNA of the CDR3: TGTGCCAGCAGTCGGAACGGGGGGGCCGTCACAGATACGCAGTATTTT. Complete variable domain (other parts from reference TRBV2 and TRBJ2-3): EPEVTQTPSHQVTQMGQEVILRCVPISNHLYFYWYRQILGQKVEFLVSFYNNEISEKSEIFDDQFSVERPDGSNFTLKIRSTKLEDSAMYFCASSRNGGAVTDTQYFGPGTRLTVL.

The table lists this clone with a count of one. The V gene is TRBV5-1, the J gene TRBJ2-7; weak D call: TRBD1 (6 bases). The CDR3 consists of 17 residues. Trimming took 4 bases from V and 3 from J, leaving 23 bases between them. Per germline, CDR1 SGHRS and CDR2 YFSETQ. CDR3 sequence: CASSTQEQGRHLYEQYF. CDR3 nucleotide sequence: TGCGCCAGCAGCACACAAGAACAGGGTCGTCATCTCTACGAGCAGTACTTC.

The chain links TRBV19 to TRBJ2-7; D unclear. The CDR3 is made up of 12 amino acids. Germline V gives CDR1 LNHDA, CDR2 SQIVND (reference sequence). V was cut by 5 bases and J by 4 bases, with 9 bases left in between. The CDR3 DNA is TGTGCCAGTAGTTCCAGTATTTACGAGCAGTACTTC. Its protein product is CASSSSIYEQYF. Supplemented by reference TRBV19 and TRBJ2-7, the full variable domain reads DGGITQSPKYLFRKEGQNVTLSCEQNLNHDAMYWYRQDPGQGLRLIYYSQIVNDFQKGDIAEGYSVSREKKESFPLTVTSAQKNPTAFYLCASSSSIYEQYFGPGTRLTVT.

Regarding this clone: The junction departs from germline at one end; a sequencing error may be responsible. The rearrangement joins TRBV7-7 to TRBJ2-7, with D perhaps TRBD2 (6 bases). The germline V gene encodes CDR1 SSHAT and CDR2 FNYEAQ (reference sequence). The CDR3 has 15 residues. DNA for the CDR3: TGTGCTAGCAGTGGAGGGGTAGGTGATCCCTACGAGCAGTACTTC. This gives the protein CASSGGVGDPYEQYF. The entire variable domain, with the rest obtained from reference TRBV7-7 and TRBJ2-7, is as follows: GAGVSQSPRYKVTKRGQDVTLRCDPISSHATLYWYQQALGQGPEFLTYFNYEAQPDKSGLPSDRFSAERPEGSISTLTIQRTEQRDSAMYRCASSGGVGDPYEQYFGPGTRLTVT.

The chain combines TRBV7-2 with TRBJ2-1, with 14 nucleotides matching TRBD2. Germline lookup yields CDR1 SGHTA and CDR2 FQGNSA. The J segment lost 5 bases and the V segment lost 7 bases, leaving 7 bases of the junction unmatched. The length of the CDR3 is 16 residues. The CDR3 sequence is CASKPGLAGVNNEQFF. The CDR3 nucleotides read TGTGCCAGCAAGCCGGGACTAGCGGGGGTAAACAATGAGCAGTTCTTC.

This chain uses TRBV5-1 with TRBJ2-1; 15 positions match TRBD2. CDR3 length equals 18 residues. The V segment lost 0 bases and the J segment 5 bases; nucleotides outside the gene matches: 6. In germline, CDR1 is SGHRS, CDR2 YFSETQ. CDR3 sequence (DNA): TGCGCCAGCAGCTTGGTGGGACTAGCGGGGGGACATAACAATGAGCAGTTCTTC. Amino acids: CASSLVGLAGGHNNEQFF.

This clone was observed a single time. The rearrangement joins TRBV6-2 or TRBV6-3 to TRBJ1-1; D not resolved. Trimming stripped 5 bases from V and 1 base from J, with 5 bases between. Germline V lookup: CDR1 MNHEY, CDR2 SVGEGT. The CDR3 spans 12 residues. The CDR3 protein is CASSPWNTEAFF. As DNA, the CDR3 is TGTGCCAGCAGTCCCTGGAACACTGAAGCTTTCTTT.

This sequence joins TRBV19 and TRBJ1-4, with D unresolved. V was cut by 0 bases and J by 5 bases, with 10 bases left in between. Germline V CDR1 and CDR2: LNHDA, SQIVND (reference sequence). The CDR3 spans 15 residues. The CDR3 DNA reads as TGTGCCAGTAGTATAGACGGAGCTAAAAATGAAAAACTGTTTTTT. It is translated as CASSIDGAKNEKLFF.

V and J are TRBV19 and TRBJ2-5; D is unclear. Per the germline V gene, CDR1 is LNHDA and CDR2 is SQIVND (reference sequence). V lost 4 bases and J 1 base, leaving 1 base between the germline ends. The length of the CDR3 is 11 residues. The CDR3 is CASSSQETQYF. CDR3 nucleotides: TGTGCCAGTAGTAGCCAAGAGACCCAGTACTTC.

This chain joins TRBV7-2 and TRBJ2-7; 12 nucleotides align to TRBD2. The germline V gene encodes CDR1 SGHTA and CDR2 FQGNSA. The CDR3 length is 14 residues. Trimming at V came to 5 bases and at J to 4 bases, leaving 3 bases not matched to a gene. The CDR3 protein is CASSVLAGGYEQYF. CDR3 nucleotide sequence: TGTGCCAGCAGCGTACTAGCGGGAGGTTACGAGCAGTACTTC.